This T cell receptor beta chain appears in the sequencing data of a study of shared clonotypes between healthy human individuals. Regarding the study as a whole: Generally, estimated richness proved larger in naive subsets than it did in memory subsets. The four-donor shared clonotypes exceeded non-shared clonotypes in generation probability, with non-shared ones scoring lower.

In germline, CDR1 is SGDLS, CDR2 YYNGEE. The CDR3 is 14 amino acids. Trimming shortened V by 4 bases and J by 3 bases, and 12 bases separated the two germline ends. Terminally differentiated effector memory CD45RA+ cells were excluded from the naive CD8 cells, which were CD45RO-negative and positively selected for CCR7. Assay: immunoSEQ multiplex PCR; the TCRdb copy retains only in-frame clones and omits some. The table lists roughly 2,000,000 clones, just over 90% of them singletons. In the case of this clone: The antigen is undetermined.

This sequence originates from a man younger than 35 in good health. Some clones in this sample may be carry-over from other donors' samples. The specimen was naive CD8+ T cells from PBMCs. The chain links TRBV9 to TRBJ2-3; D is uncertain. This CDR3 is CASSLSPGTDTQYF. CDR3 bases: TGTGCCAGCAGCCTCTCCCCTGGGACAGATACGCAGTATTTT.